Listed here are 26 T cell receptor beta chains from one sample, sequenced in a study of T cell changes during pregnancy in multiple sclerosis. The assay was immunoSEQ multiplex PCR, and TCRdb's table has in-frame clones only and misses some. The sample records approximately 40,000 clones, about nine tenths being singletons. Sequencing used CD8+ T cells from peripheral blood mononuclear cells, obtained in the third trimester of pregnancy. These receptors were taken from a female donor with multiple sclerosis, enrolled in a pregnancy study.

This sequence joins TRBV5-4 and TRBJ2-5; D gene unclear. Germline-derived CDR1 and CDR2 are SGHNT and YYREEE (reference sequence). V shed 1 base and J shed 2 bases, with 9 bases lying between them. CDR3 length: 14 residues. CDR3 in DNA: TGTGCCAGCAGCTTGTATGCGGAACAAGAGACCCAGTACTTC. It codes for CASSLYAEQETQYF.

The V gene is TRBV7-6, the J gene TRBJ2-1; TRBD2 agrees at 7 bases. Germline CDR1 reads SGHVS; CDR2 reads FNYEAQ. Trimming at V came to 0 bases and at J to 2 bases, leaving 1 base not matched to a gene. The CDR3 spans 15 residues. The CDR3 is CASSLAGGPYNEQFF. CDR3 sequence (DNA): TGTGCCAGCAGCTTAGCGGGAGGGCCCTACAATGAGCAGTTCTTC.

As DNA, the CDR3 is TGTGCCAGCAGCCGAGGACAGGGGTCGATGCAGCCCCAGCATTTT. It is translated as CASSRGQGSMQPQHF. The genes are TRBV6-5 and TRBJ1-5; 9 bases are a match to TRBD1. Germline V lookup: CDR1 MNHEY, CDR2 SVGAGI. There are 15 residues in the CDR3. J lost 7 bases, V lost 6 bases, and 10 bases had no gene match.

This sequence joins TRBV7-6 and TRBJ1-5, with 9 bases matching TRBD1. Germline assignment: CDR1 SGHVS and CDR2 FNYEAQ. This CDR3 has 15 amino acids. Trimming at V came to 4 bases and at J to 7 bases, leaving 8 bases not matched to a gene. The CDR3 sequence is CASSYGQGIGQPQHF. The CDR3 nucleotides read TGTGCCAGCAGCTACGGACAGGGGATTGGACAGCCCCAGCATTTT.

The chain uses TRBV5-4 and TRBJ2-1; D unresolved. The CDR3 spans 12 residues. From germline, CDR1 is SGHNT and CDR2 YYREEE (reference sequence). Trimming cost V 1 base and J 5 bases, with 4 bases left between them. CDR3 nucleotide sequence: TGTGCCAGCAGCTTGCCTGACAATGAGCAGTTCTTC. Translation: CASSLPDNEQFF.

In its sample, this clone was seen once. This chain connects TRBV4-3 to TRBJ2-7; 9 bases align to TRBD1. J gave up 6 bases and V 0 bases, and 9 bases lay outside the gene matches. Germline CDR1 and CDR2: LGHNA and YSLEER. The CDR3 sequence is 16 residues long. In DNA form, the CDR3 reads TGCGCCAGCAGCCAAGACGTCGGACAGGGGATTCTCGAGCAGTACTTC. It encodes CASSQDVGQGILEQYF.

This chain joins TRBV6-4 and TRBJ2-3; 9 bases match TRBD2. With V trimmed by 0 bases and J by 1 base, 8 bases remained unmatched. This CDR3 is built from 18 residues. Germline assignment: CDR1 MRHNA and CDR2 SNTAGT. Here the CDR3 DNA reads TGTGCCAGCAGTGACTCGTCGACTAGCGGAGGGGGCACAGATACGCAGTATTTT. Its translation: CASSDSSTSGGGTDTQYF.

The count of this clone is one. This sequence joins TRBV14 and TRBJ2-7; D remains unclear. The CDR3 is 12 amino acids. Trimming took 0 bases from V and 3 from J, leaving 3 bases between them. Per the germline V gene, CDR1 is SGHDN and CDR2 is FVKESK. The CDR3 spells CASSQDYYEQYF. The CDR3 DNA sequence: TGTGCCAGCAGCCAAGATTACTACGAGCAGTACTTC.

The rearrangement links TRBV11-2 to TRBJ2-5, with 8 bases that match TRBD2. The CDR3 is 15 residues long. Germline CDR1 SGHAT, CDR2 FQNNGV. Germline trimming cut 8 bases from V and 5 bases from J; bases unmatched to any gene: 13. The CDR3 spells CASAGPLAELETQYF. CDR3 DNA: TGTGCCAGCGCTGGCCCACTAGCGGAACTGGAGACCCAGTACTTC.

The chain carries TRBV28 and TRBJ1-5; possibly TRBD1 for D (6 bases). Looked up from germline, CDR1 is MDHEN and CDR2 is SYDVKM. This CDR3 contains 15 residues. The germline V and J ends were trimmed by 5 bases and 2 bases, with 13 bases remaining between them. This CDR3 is CASSTIYRGNQPQHF. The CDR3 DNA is TGTGCCAGCAGTACGATATACAGGGGCAATCAGCCCCAGCATTTT.

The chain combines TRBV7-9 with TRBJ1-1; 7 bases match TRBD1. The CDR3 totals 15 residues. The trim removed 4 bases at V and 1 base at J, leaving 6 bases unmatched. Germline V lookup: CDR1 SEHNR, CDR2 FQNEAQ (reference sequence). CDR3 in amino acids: CASSSYRTGNTEAFF. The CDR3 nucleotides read TGTGCCAGCAGCTCGTACAGGACAGGGAACACTGAAGCTTTCTTT.

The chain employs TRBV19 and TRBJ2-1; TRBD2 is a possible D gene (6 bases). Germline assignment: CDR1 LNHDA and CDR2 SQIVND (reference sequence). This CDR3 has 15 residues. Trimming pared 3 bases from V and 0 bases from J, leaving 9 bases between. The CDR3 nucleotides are TGTGCCAGTAGTATTAGGAGGGGCTCCTACAATGAGCAGTTCTTC. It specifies CASSIRRGSYNEQFF.

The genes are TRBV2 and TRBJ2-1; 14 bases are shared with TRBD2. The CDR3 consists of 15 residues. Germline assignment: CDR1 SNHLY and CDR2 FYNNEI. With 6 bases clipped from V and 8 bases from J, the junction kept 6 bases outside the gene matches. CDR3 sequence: CASRGLAGVYHEQFF. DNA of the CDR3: TGTGCCAGCAGGGGACTAGCGGGAGTATATCATGAGCAGTTCTTC. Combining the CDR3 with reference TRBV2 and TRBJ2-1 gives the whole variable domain EPEVTQTPSHQVTQMGQEVILRCVPISNHLYFYWYRQILGQKVEFLVSFYNNEISEKSEIFDDQFSVERPDGSNFTLKIRSTKLEDSAMYFCASRGLAGVYHEQFFGPGTRLTVL.

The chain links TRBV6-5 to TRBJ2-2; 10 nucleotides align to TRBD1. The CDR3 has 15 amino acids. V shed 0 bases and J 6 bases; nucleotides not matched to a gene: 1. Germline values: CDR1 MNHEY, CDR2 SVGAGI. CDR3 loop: CASSYSGTGAGELFF. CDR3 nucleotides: TGTGCCAGCAGTTACTCCGGGACAGGGGCCGGGGAGCTGTTTTTT.

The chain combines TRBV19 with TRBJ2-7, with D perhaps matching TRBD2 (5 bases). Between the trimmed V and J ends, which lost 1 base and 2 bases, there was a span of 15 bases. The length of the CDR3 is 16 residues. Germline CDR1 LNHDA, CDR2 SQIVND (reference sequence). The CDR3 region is CASSIGSGRVPYEQYF. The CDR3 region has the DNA TGTGCCAGTAGTATAGGTTCGGGAAGGGTCCCCTACGAGCAGTACTTC.

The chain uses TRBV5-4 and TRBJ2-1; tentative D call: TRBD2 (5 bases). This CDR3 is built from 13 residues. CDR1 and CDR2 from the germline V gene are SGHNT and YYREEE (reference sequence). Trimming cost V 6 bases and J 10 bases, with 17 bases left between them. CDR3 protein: CASIPDVPGEQFF. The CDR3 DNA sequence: TGTGCCAGCATCCCGGACGTTCCGGGGGAGCAGTTCTTC.

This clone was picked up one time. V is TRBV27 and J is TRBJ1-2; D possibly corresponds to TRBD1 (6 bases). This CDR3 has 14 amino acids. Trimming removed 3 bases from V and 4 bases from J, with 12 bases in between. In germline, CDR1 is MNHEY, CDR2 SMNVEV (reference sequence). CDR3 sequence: CASSFAGGPYGYTF. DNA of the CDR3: TGTGCCAGCAGTTTCGCCGGGGGGCCCTATGGCTACACCTTC.

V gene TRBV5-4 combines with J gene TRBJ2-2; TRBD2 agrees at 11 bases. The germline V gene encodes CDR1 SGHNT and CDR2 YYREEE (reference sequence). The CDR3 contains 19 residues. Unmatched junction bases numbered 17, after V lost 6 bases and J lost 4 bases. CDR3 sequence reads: CASTWGGLAGGLGTGELFF. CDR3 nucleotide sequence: TGTGCCAGCACCTGGGGGGGCCTAGCGGGAGGTCTAGGCACCGGGGAGCTGTTTTTT.

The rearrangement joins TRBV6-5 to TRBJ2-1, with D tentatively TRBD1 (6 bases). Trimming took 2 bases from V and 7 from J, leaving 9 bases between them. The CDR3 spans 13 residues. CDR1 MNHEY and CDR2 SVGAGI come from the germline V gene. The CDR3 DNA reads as TGTGCCAGCAGTTACGCAGGGGTGAATGAGCAGTTCTTC. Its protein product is CASSYAGVNEQFF.

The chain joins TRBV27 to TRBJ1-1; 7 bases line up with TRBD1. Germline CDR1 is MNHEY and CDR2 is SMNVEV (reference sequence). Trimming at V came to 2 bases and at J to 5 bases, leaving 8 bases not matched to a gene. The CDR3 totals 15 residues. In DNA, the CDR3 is TGTGCCAGCAGTTTACCCTCGACAGGGAAGACTGAAGCTTTCTTT. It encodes CASSLPSTGKTEAFF.

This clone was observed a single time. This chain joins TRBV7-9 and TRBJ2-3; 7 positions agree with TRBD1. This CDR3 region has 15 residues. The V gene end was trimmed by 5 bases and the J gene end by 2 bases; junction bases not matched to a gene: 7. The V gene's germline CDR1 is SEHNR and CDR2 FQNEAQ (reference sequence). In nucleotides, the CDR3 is TGTGCCAGCAGCGCCGGGACAGCCTACACAGATACGCAGTATTTT. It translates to CASSAGTAYTDTQYF.

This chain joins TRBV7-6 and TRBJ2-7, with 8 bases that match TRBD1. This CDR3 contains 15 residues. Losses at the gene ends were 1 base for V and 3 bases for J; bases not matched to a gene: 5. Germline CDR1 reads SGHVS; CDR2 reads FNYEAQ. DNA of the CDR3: TGTGCCAGCAGCTTAGGGACAGGGCGCTACTACGAGCAGTACTTC. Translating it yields CASSLGTGRYYEQYF.

The CDR3 region has the DNA TGTGCCAGCAGTTCCCCTGGGACAGGGATCCAAAAACTGTTTTTT. This codes for CASSSPGTGIQKLFF. The chain uses TRBV27 and TRBJ1-4; 9 bases map to TRBD1. CDR3 length: 15 amino acids. The V and J ends lost 4 bases and 9 bases, in that order; junction bases with no gene match: 9. CDR1 and CDR2 (germline): MNHEY, SMNVEV (reference sequence).

DNA for the CDR3: TGTGCCAGCAGTTCGGACGAGCAGTACTTC. Residues: CASSSDEQYF. The genes are TRBV7-9 and TRBJ2-7; D unresolved. CDR1 is SEHNR, CDR2 FQNEAQ, per germline (reference sequence). The CDR3 extends over 10 amino acids. V was shortened by 6 bases and J by 5 bases, with 5 bases between the two germline ends.

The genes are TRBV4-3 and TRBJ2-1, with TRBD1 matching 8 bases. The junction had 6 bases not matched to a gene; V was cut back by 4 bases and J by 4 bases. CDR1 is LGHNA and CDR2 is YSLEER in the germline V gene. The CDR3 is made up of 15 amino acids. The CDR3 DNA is TGCGCCAGCAGCCCTAACGGACAGGGATACAATGAGCAGTTCTTC. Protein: CASSPNGQGYNEQFF.

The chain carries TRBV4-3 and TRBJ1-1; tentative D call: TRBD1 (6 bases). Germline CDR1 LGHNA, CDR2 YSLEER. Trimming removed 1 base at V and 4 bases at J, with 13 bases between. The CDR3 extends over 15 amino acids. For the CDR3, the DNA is TGCGCCAGCAGCCAAGGGAACTTCAGGGGCACTGAAGCTTTCTTT. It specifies CASSQGNFRGTEAFF.